This T cell receptor (beta chain) appears in the sequencing data of a study of Graves' ophthalmopathy and Graves' hyperthyroidism. Study in general: Peripheral blood was obtained at first diagnosis, ahead of any treatment.

Germline V gives CDR1 LNHDA, CDR2 SQIVND (reference sequence). The CDR3 has 15 residues. Trimming took 6 bases from V and 3 from J, leaving 17 bases between them. Amplification from RNA transcripts yielded the TCR beta CDR3 regions. The workflow started with a first-round RT-PCR run with HTBI primers and then moved on to a second-round multiplex PCR. TCRdb itself ran the multiplex PCR reads through MiXCR, one entry per CDR3 protein. The sample has approximately 700,000 distinct CDR3 sequences, around 40% seen once; the top ten hold less than 55%. In its sample, this clonotype was seen a few times. The chain has TRBV19 and TRBJ1-1; D not certain. The sample consisted of peripheral blood. This TCR was recovered from an adult man with Graves' ophthalmopathy. The CDR3 DNA sequence: TGTGCCAGTAGCCAAAGGAGCGCTGGGTACACTGAAGCTTTCTTT. This encodes CASSQRSAGYTEAFF. The full variable domain, in which reference TRBV19 and TRBJ1-1 provide the parts outside the CDR3, is DGGITQSPKYLFRKEGQNVTLSCEQNLNHDAMYWYRQDPGQGLRLIYYSQIVNDFQKGDIAEGYSVSREKKESFPLTVTSAQKNPTAFYLCASSQRSAGYTEAFFGQGTRLTVV.